A selection of T cell receptor beta chains follows, all from one sample in a study of blood T cell repertoires in COVID-19. TCRdb's copy holds only in-frame clones and misses some; the assay was immunoSEQ multiplex PCR. The table shows approximately 240,000 clones, with about 85% occurring only once. Input material: peripheral blood. These receptors were obtained from a woman younger than 35 who had recovered from COVID-19. The CDR3 runs from the conserved cysteine through the conserved F or W. D genes are given only for firm matches. Expanded clones get a size class; other rows say once, few or many, or leave the size out.

v_call	clone_size	d_call	j_call	cdr3_aa	cdr3_nt
TRBV6-5	few	TRBD1	TRBJ2-7	CASSYAGGYEQYF	TGTGCCAGCAGTTACGCAGGGGGCTACGAGCAGTACTTC
TRBV5-1	-	TRBD1	TRBJ1-1	CASSLGQGVGAFF	TGCGCCAGCAGCTTGGGACAGGGGGTTGGTGCTTTCTTT
TRBV15	-	TRBD1	TRBJ1-4	CATSPRQGAREKLFF	TGTGCCACCAGCCCGCGACAGGGGGCGCGTGAAAAACTGTTTTTT
TRBV9	-	TRBD1	TRBJ2-1	CASSVGSGTGLGNEQFF	TGTGCCAGCAGCGTAGGGTCGGGGACAGGCCTCGGAAATGAGCAGTTCTTC
TRBV5-4	-	TRBD1	TRBJ1-2	CASSLDRGLYGYTF	TGTGCCAGCAGCTTGGACAGGGGGCTATATGGCTACACCTTC
TRBV4-1	-	-	TRBJ1-3	CASSQRQTSGNTIYF	TGCGCCAGCAGCCAACGACAAACCTCTGGAAACACCATATATTTT
TRBV2	-	TRBD2	TRBJ2-5	CASTEWPSGLETQYF	TGTGCCAGCACAGAGTGGCCTAGCGGATTAGAGACCCAGTACTTC
TRBV9	-	-	TRBJ2-1	CASSPGGKQFF	TGTGCCAGCAGCCCCGGCGGGAAGCAGTTCTTC
TRBV19	-	-	TRBJ2-2	CASSIRQTPTGELFF	TGTGCCAGTAGTATCCGACAGACCCCCACCGGGGAGCTGTTTTTT
TRBV10-1	once	TRBD2	TRBJ2-1	CASRGPGLAGGRDSYNEQFF	TGCGCCAGCAGAGGGCCGGGACTAGCGGGAGGAAGGGACTCCTACAATGAGCAGTTCTTC
TRBV27	-	TRBD1	TRBJ2-1	CASSLGQGTEQFF	TGTGCCAGCAGTTTGGGACAGGGGACTGAGCAGTTCTTC
TRBV4-3	-	-	TRBJ2-2	CASSQEGATGELFF	TGCGCCAGCAGCCAAGAAGGGGCCACCGGGGAGCTGTTTTTT
TRBV4-3	once	-	TRBJ1-1	CASSQVRSGVIAFF	TGCGCCAGCAGCCAAGTTCGGTCGGGGGTAATTGCTTTCTTT
TRBV27	-	TRBD1	TRBJ1-2	CASREGAGYGYTF	TGTGCCAGCAGGGAGGGGGCAGGGTATGGCTACACCTTC
TRBV20-1	-	TRBD2	TRBJ2-1	CSASRSSGHEQFF	TGCAGTGCTAGTAGGTCTAGCGGTCATGAGCAGTTCTTC
TRBV6-5	-	TRBD1	TRBJ2-1	CASTEGQSSYNEQFF	TGTGCCAGCACCGAGGGACAGAGCTCCTACAATGAGCAGTTCTTC
TRBV30	-	-	TRBJ2-7	CAWSVGGTYEQYF	TGTGCCTGGAGTGTAGGGGGAACCTACGAGCAGTACTTC
TRBV24-1	-	TRBD1	TRBJ1-6	CATSDRLENSPLHF	TGTGCCACCTCGGACAGGTTAGAGAACTCACCCCTCCACTTT
TRBV7-6	-	-	TRBJ1-1	CASSLALGGSTEAFF	TGTGCCAGCAGCTTAGCGCTAGGGGGAAGCACTGAAGCTTTCTTT
TRBV7-9	-	-	TRBJ1-2	CASSPVPTRNYGYTF	TGTGCCAGCAGCCCCGTGCCGACACGCAACTATGGCTACACCTTC
TRBV27	-	-	TRBJ2-7	CASSYGRGYEQYF	TGTGCCAGCAGTTACGGGAGAGGCTACGAGCAGTACTTC
TRBV7-9	-	-	TRBJ1-5	CASTEGVQPQHF	TGTGCCAGCACGGAGGGGGTACAGCCCCAGCATTTT
TRBV15	-	TRBD1	TRBJ2-7	CATSRDPGTAYEQYF	TGTGCCACCAGCAGAGACCCCGGGACAGCCTACGAGCAGTACTTC
TRBV6-5	-	-	TRBJ2-7	CASRQGPYEQYF	TGTGCCAGCAGACAGGGCCCCTACGAGCAGTACTTC
TRBV9	once	-	TRBJ2-7	CASSVEWDTSSYEQYF	TGTGCCAGCAGCGTAGAGTGGGACACGAGCTCCTACGAGCAGTACTTC
TRBV7-8	-	-	TRBJ2-1	CASSLVHYNEQFF	TGTGCCAGCAGCTTAGTTCACTACAATGAGCAGTTCTTC
TRBV6-1	-	TRBD1	TRBJ2-3	CASSRTGGRDTQYF	TGTGCCAGCAGTAGGACAGGGGGCAGGGATACGCAGTATTTT
TRBV2	-	-	TRBJ2-3	CASSERVPGRGADTQYF	TGTGCCAGCAGTGAAAGGGTCCCCGGTCGGGGAGCAGATACGCAGTATTTT